This T cell receptor (beta chain) appears in the sequencing data of a study of blood T cell repertoires in COVID-19. The wider study: Material from acute and convalescent COVID-19 was sourced from the United States, Italy and Spain. T cells, B-cell-depleted T cells, or PBMCs provided the cDNA or gDNA that served as material.

In the study's own analysis: Counts of nucleated cells, estimated from reference gene primer amplification, were obtained. Using immunoSEQ multiplex PCR, the repertoire was profiled, and TCRdb retains in-frame clones only, with some absent. V, J and clone size were drawn from that table, and D and trimming were deduced from the DNA. This sample carries tens of thousands of clones, approximately 82% of them seen once, and the ten largest clones take about 25%. Trimming removed 2 bases from V and 5 bases from J; junction bases left unmatched: 2. CDR3 length: 13 residues. Per the germline V gene, CDR1 is MDHEN and CDR2 is SYDVKM.

This sequence joins TRBV28 and TRBJ2-7, with TRBD2 identical over 8 bases. This clonotype was obtained from a man between 60 and 70 years old with acute or convalescent COVID-19. What was sequenced was peripheral blood. CDR3 loop: CASSLAGGNEQYF. The CDR3, as DNA: TGTGCCAGCAGTTTAGCGGGGGGTAACGAGCAGTACTTC.